What follows are 9 T cell receptor beta chains derived from one specimen sequenced in a study of blood T cell repertoires in COVID-19. Some clones are missing from TCRdb's copy, which holds only in-frame ones; the method was immunoSEQ multiplex PCR. Here the sample spans about 250,000 clones, about nine tenths being singletons. Sequenced input: PBMCs or T cells enriched from blood (not recorded which). The receptors were sampled from a man aged 35 to 55 who had recovered from COVID-19.

This rearrangement joins TRBV28 to TRBJ2-7; no reliable D call. The V gene lost 3 bases and the J gene lost 0 bases, with 9 bases spanning the gap. The CDR3 contains 14 residues. Germline V lookup: CDR1 MDHEN, CDR2 SYDVKM. CDR3 in DNA: TGTGCCAGCAGTTTGAGAGGAAACTCCTACGAGCAGTACTTC. It codes for CASSLRGNSYEQYF.

V is TRBV12-3 or TRBV12-4 and J is TRBJ1-2; 8 positions match TRBD1. V trimming: 4 bases; J trimming: 4 bases; junction bases outside the gene matches: 2. The CDR3 runs to 13 residues. CDR3 sequence reads: CASSSQGAYGYTF. The CDR3 DNA reads TGTGCCAGCAGTTCCCAGGGGGCCTATGGCTACACCTTC.

The chain links TRBV15 to TRBJ2-1; TRBD2 matches at 10 bases. Germline values: CDR1 LNHNV, CDR2 YYDKDF (reference sequence). The CDR3 runs 17 residues. V was clipped by 0 bases and J by 8 bases; unmatched bases: 10. The CDR3 DNA is TGTGCCACCAGCAGAGATACAGAGCGGGGGGGCCGCGATGAGCAGTTCTTC. Translation: CATSRDTERGGRDEQFF.

J is TRBJ1-4 and V is TRBV7-9; TRBD1 matches 8 bases. V lost 3 bases, J lost 7 bases, and 4 bases stayed unmatched. Germline values: CDR1 SEHNR, CDR2 FQNEAQ (reference sequence). The CDR3 runs 14 residues. The CDR3 sequence is CASSFRGPGEKLFF. CDR3 nucleotide sequence: TGTGCCAGCAGCTTCAGGGGGCCCGGTGAAAAACTGTTTTTT.

The CDR3 here is CASSWRTANYGYTF. In DNA, the CDR3 is TGTGCCAGCAGCTGGAGGACAGCAAACTATGGCTACACCTTC. The J gene is TRBJ1-2, the V gene TRBV5-6, with D perhaps TRBD1 (6 bases). Between the trimmed V and J ends, which lost 3 bases and 2 bases, there was a span of 11 bases. CDR1 and CDR2 from the germline V gene are SGHDT and YYEEEE. This CDR3 spans 14 amino acids.

CDR3 coding DNA: TGTGCCAGCTCACCACGGGACAGGGGAGGAGGCACTGAAGCTTTCTTT. This encodes CASSPRDRGGGTEAFF. The rearrangement uses TRBV18 and TRBJ1-1; 10 bases line up with TRBD1. In germline, CDR1 is KGHSH, CDR2 LQKENI. The length of the CDR3 is 16 residues. Trimming cost V 1 base and J 4 bases; bases outside gene matches: 6.

Ten or more counts support this clone. This sequence joins TRBV7-9 and TRBJ2-7; 7 positions match TRBD1. Trimming at V came to 5 bases and at J to 3 bases, leaving 19 bases not matched to a gene. CDR1 is SEHNR, CDR2 FQNEAQ, per germline (reference sequence). CDR3 length equals 18 residues. The CDR3: CASSPPLTGPSSFYEQYF. CDR3 nucleotides: TGTGCCAGCAGCCCACCACTGACAGGGCCCAGTTCTTTCTACGAGCAGTACTTC.

This clone occurred once. The V gene is TRBV4-3, the J gene TRBJ1-3; unclear D gene. This CDR3 comprises 15 residues. The V gene's germline CDR1 is LGHNA and CDR2 YSLEER. The V end was cut by 0 bases, the J end by 7 bases, with 13 bases between. CDR3 amino acids: CASSQDVGQPNTIYF. As DNA, the CDR3 is TGCGCCAGCAGCCAAGACGTTGGGCAACCCAACACCATATATTTT.

V is TRBV19 and J is TRBJ1-1; perhaps TRBD1 as D (5 bases). Germline-derived CDR1 and CDR2 are LNHDA and SQIVND (reference sequence). The CDR3 spans 15 residues. V was shortened by 7 bases and J by 1 base, with 16 bases between the two germline ends. The CDR3 sequence: CASTQTENWNTEAFF. The CDR3 bases are TGTGCCAGTACCCAGACAGAGAACTGGAACACTGAAGCTTTCTTT.